The text below deals with one TCR beta chain. Its antigen is not known. Germline-derived CDR1 and CDR2 are GTSNPN and SVGIG (reference sequence). V dropped 2 bases and J dropped 9; count of bases not matched to a gene: 7. This CDR3 has 15 residues. The sample is drawn from a study of cytomegalovirus exposure and HLA in healthy donors. Overall study results and limits: Most TCR sequences showed up rarely, but some public TCRs showed up in many donors. First-cohort TCR clusters were later found to tend to co-occur in the 120 or so validation repertoires.

Profiled with immunoSEQ multiplex PCR; TCRdb holds only in-frame clones, not every one. Of more than 55,000 clones in the sample, 80% to 90% are singletons; the top ten hold around 14%. Sample: PBMCs. The sequence derives from a woman between 18 and 29 years old in good health and CMV-seronegative. The chain employs TRBV30 and TRBJ2-1; 13 nucleotides line up with TRBD2. The CDR3 region is CAWSSGLAGVGEQFF. In DNA, the CDR3 is TGTGCCTGGAGTTCCGGACTAGCGGGAGTAGGTGAGCAGTTCTTC.